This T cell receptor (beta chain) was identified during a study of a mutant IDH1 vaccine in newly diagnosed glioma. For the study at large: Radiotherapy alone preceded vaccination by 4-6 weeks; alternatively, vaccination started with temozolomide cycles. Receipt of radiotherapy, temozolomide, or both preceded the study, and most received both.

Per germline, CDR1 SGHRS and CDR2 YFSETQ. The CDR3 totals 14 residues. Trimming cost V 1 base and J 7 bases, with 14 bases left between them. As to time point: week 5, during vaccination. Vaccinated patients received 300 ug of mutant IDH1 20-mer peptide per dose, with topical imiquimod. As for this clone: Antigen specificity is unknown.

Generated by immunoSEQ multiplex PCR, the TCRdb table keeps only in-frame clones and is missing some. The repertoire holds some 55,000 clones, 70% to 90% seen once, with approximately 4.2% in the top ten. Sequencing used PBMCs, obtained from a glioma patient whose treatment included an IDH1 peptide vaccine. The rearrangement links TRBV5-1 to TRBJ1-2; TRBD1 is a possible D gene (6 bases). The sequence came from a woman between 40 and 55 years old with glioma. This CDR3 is CASSLSGQHAGYTF. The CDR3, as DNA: TGCGCCAGCAGCTTGTCCGGACAGCACGCTGGCTACACCTTC.